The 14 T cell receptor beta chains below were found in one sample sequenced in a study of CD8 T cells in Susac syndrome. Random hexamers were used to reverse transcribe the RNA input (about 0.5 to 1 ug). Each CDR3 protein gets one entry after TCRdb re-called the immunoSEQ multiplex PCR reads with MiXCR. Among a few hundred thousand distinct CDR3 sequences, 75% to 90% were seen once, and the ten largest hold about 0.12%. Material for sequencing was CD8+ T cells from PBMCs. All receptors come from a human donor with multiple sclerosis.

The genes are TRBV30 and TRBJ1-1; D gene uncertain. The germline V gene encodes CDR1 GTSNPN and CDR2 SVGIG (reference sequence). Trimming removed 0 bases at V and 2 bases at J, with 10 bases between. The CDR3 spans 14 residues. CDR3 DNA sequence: TGTGCCTGGAGTGTAAGGCAACTAAACACTGAAGCTTTCTTT. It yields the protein CAWSVRQLNTEAFF.

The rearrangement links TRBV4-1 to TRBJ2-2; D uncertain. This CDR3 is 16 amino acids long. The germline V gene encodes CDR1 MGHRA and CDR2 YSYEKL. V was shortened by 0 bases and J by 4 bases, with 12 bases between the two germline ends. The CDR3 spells CASSQEEAPGTGELFF. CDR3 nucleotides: TGCGCCAGCAGCCAAGAAGAAGCCCCCGGCACCGGGGAGCTGTTTTTT.

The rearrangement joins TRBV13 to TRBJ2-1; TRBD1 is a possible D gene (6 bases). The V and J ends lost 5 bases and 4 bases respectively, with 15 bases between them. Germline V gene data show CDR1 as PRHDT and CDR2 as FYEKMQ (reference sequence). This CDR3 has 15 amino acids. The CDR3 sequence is CASSPDSSRYNEQFF. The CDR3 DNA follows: TGTGCCAGCAGCCCGGACAGTTCTCGGTACAATGAGCAGTTCTTC.

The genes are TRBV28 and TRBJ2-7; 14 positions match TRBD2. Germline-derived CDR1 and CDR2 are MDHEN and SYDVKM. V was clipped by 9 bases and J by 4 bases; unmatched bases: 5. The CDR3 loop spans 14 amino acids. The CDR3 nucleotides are TGTGCCAGTGTCGGGACTAGCGGGAGTTACGAGCAGTACTTC. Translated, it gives CASVGTSGSYEQYF.

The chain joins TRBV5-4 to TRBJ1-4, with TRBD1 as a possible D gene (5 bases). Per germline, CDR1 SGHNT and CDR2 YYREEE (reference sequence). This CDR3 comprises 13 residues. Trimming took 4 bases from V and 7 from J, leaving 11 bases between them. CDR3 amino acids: CASSQHGGEKLFF. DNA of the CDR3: TGTGCCAGCAGCCAGCACGGGGGTGAAAAACTGTTTTTT.

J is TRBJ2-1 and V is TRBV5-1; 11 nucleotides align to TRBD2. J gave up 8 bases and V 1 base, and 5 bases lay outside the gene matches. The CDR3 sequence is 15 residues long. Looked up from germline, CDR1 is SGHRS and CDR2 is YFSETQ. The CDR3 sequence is CASSLLLAGDDEQFF. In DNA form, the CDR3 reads TGCGCCAGCAGCTTGTTACTAGCGGGAGACGATGAGCAGTTCTTC.

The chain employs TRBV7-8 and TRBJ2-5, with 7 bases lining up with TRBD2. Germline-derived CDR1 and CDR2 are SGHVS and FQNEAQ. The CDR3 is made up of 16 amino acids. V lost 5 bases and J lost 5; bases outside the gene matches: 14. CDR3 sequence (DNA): TGTGCCAGCAGCGACGGGGACTCAGGACTAGGGGAGACCCAGTACTTC. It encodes CASSDGDSGLGETQYF.

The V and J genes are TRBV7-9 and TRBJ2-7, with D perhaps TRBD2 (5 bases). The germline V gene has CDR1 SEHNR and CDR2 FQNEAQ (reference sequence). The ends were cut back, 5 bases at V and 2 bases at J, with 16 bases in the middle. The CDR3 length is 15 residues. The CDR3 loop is CASSPRALVTYEQYF. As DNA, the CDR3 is TGTGCCAGCAGCCCCCGAGCACTAGTTACCTACGAGCAGTACTTC.

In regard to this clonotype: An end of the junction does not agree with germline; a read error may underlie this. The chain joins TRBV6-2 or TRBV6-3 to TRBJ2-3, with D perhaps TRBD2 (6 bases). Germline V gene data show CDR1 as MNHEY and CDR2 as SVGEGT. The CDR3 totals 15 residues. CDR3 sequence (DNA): TGTGCCAGCGGTTACGGCGGGACGGGCACAGATACGCAGTATTTT. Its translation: CASGYGGTGTDTQYF.

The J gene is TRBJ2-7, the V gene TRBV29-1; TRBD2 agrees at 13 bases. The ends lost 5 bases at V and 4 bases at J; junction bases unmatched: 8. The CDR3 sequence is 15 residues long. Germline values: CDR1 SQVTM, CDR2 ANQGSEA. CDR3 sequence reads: CSVLLAGGPGYEQYF. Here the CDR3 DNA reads TGCAGCGTTCTACTAGCGGGAGGGCCCGGGTACGAGCAGTACTTC.

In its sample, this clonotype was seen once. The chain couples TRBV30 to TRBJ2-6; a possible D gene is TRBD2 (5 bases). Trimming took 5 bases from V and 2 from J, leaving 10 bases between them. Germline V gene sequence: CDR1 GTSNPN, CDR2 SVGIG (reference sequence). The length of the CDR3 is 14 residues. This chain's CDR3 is CAWSFGAGANVLTF. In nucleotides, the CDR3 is TGTGCCTGGTCATTCGGGGCTGGGGCCAACGTCCTGACTTTC.

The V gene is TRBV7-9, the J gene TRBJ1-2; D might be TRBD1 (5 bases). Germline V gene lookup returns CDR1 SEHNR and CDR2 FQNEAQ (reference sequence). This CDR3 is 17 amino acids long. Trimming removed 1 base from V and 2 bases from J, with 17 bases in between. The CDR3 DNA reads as TGTGCCAGCAGCTTAGGTCCCCCCCAGGGATCGAACTATGGCTACACCTTC. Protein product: CASSLGPPQGSNYGYTF.

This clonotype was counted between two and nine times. The chain's CDR3 is CASSLLAGSDTQYF. The CDR3 nucleotides read TGTGCCAGCAGCTTACTAGCGGGTTCAGATACGCAGTATTTT. J is TRBJ2-3 and V is TRBV11-2; 8 nucleotides line up with TRBD2. The CDR3 runs to 14 residues. The germline V gene encodes CDR1 SGHAT and CDR2 FQNNGV. V lost 2 bases and J lost 4; bases outside the gene matches: 2.

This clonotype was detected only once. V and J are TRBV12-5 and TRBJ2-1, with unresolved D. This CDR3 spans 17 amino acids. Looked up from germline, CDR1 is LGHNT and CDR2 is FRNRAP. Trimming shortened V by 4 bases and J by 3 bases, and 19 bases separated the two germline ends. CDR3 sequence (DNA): TGTGCTAGTGGTTCCACCCCTGGGTCTAAAAACTACAATGAGCAGTTCTTC. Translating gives CASGSTPGSKNYNEQFF.